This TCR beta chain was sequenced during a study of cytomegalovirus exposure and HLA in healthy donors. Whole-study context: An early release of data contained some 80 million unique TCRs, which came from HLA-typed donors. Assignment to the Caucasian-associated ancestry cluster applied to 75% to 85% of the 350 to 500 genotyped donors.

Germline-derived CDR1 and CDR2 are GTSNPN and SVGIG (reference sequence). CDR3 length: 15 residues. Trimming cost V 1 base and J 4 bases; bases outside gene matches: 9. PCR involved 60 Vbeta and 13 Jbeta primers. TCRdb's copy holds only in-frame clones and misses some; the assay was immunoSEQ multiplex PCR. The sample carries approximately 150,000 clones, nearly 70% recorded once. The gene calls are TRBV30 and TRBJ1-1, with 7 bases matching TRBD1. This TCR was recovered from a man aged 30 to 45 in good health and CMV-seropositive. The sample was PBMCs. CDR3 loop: CAWSDQEGAVTEAFF. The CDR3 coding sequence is TGTGCCTGGAGTGATCAGGAGGGGGCAGTCACTGAAGCTTTCTTT.